These T cell receptor beta chains were read from a single sample in a study of CD8+ T cells in alopecia areata. Sequencing was performed with immunoSEQ multiplex PCR; in TCRdb, only in-frame clones are kept and a portion is missing. The sample yields around 190,000 clones, roughly three fifths seen once. The sample comprised CD8+ T cells sorted from blood. The receptors stem from a human donor in good health. Each CDR3 is given with its conserved first and last residue. D genes are given only for firm matches. The size entry is marked missing in some rows and otherwise reads once, few, many or a size class.

j_call | clone_size | cdr3_length | d_call | v_call | cdr3_aa | cdr3_nt
TRBJ2-5 | . | 13 | . | TRBV21-1 | CASSGEEGETQYF | TGTGCCAGCAGCGGAGAAGAGGGCGAGACCCAGTACTTC
TRBJ2-1 | . | 13 | . | TRBV4-2 | CASSQKDNNEQFF | TGTGCCAGCAGCCAGAAGGACAACAATGAGCAGTTCTTC
TRBJ2-3 | few | 13 | . | TRBV29-1 | CSVELDFTDTQYF | TGCAGCGTTGAACTGGACTTCACAGATACGCAGTATTTT
TRBJ2-5 | once | 15 | . | TRBV4-1 | CASSPSPGAQETQYF | TGCGCCAGCAGCCCCTCCCCGGGGGCACAAGAGACCCAGTACTTC
TRBJ2-2 | few | 14 | . | TRBV19 | CASSTETGVGELFF | TGTGCCAGTAGTACCGAGACAGGCGTCGGGGAGCTGTTTTTT
TRBJ2-1 | . | 12 | . | TRBV23-1 | CASSQSIDEQFF | TGCGCCAGCAGTCAATCTATCGATGAGCAGTTCTTC
TRBJ1-2 | few | 14 | TRBD1 | TRBV29-1 | CSGTDGQGGNGYTF | TGCAGCGGGACCGATGGACAGGGGGGCAATGGCTACACCTTC
TRBJ1-2 | . | 13 | . | TRBV27 | CASSLGERNGYTF | TGTGCCAGCAGTTTGGGGGAACGGAATGGCTACACCTTC
TRBJ1-1 | . | 14 | TRBD1 | TRBV5-6 | CASRGQELNTEAFF | TGTGCCAGCAGGGGACAGGAATTGAACACTGAAGCTTTCTTT
TRBJ2-3 | . | 13 | . | TRBV27 | CASSLRRTDTQYF | TGTGCCAGCAGTCTAAGGCGCACAGATACGCAGTATTTT
TRBJ2-3 | . | 10 | . | TRBV30 | CAWSGDTQYF | TGTGCCTGGAGCGGAGATACGCAGTATTTT
TRBJ2-5 | . | 13 | . | TRBV2 | CASSEAPSETQYF | TGTGCCAGCAGTGAAGCGCCCTCGGAGACCCAGTACTTC
TRBJ2-5 | . | 18 | TRBD2 | TRBV29-1 | CSVEDGGIAGASQETQYF | TGCAGCGTTGAAGACGGCGGGATAGCGGGGGCTTCCCAAGAGACCCAGTACTTC
TRBJ2-7 | . | 12 | . | TRBV21-1 | CASSQEGSEQYF | TGTGCCAGCAGCCAGGAGGGGTCCGAGCAGTACTTC
TRBJ2-3 | . | 14 | . | TRBV2 | CASGRTVKTDTQYF | TGTGCCAGCGGGCGGACAGTGAAGACAGATACGCAGTATTTT
TRBJ1-2 | . | 14 | . | TRBV11-2 | CASSHYRARYGYTF | TGTGCCAGCAGCCATTACAGGGCACGGTATGGCTACACCTTC
TRBJ2-7 | . | 13 | . | TRBV6-6 | CASSSKNSYEQYF | TGTGCCAGCAGTTCCAAAAACTCCTACGAGCAGTACTTC
TRBJ1-1 | . | 10 | . | TRBV29-1 | CSVQGTEAFF | TGCAGCGTTCAAGGCACTGAAGCTTTCTTT
TRBJ2-7 | few | 14 | . | TRBV5-6 | CASSFEAGSYEQYF | TGTGCCAGCAGCTTCGAAGCCGGATCCTACGAGCAGTACTTC
TRBJ2-7 | . | 14 | TRBD2 | TRBV25-1 | CASSEVGGYDEQYF | TGTGCCAGCAGTGAAGTCGGGGGGTACGACGAGCAGTACTTC
TRBJ2-1 | . | 13 | . | TRBV4-1 | CASSHQGLYEQFF | TGCGCCAGCAGCCACCAAGGCCTATATGAGCAGTTCTTC
TRBJ2-7 | . | 16 | TRBD2 | TRBV13 | CASSPGLAGGSYEQYF | TGTGCCAGCAGCCCAGGACTAGCGGGGGGCTCCTACGAGCAGTACTTC
TRBJ2-7 | . | 16 | TRBD1 | TRBV4-1 | CASSPADRVGPSEQYF | TGCGCCAGCAGCCCTGCCGACAGGGTTGGGCCTAGCGAGCAGTACTTC